The 13 T cell receptor beta chains reported below all come from one sample, sequenced in a study of response to subunit inactivated influenza vaccine. Via MiXCR, TCRdb re-called the RT-PCR reads, giving one row per CDR3 protein. The data hold under 850,000 distinct CDR3 sequences, with less than 20% observed a single time. Specimen: PBMCs from blood, collected around 5 days after vaccination. These receptors came from a man aged 50 or older who received an inactivated influenza vaccine.

In its sample, this clonotype was seen a few times. The rearrangement links TRBV20-1 to TRBJ1-2; no clear D gene. The CDR3 length is 12 residues. In germline, CDR1 is DFQATT, CDR2 SNEGSKA (reference sequence). The V end was cut by 0 bases, the J end by 7 bases, with 9 bases between. The CDR3: CSARDIGIGYTF. The CDR3 DNA sequence: TGCAGTGCTAGAGATATAGGGATTGGCTACACCTTC.

This clonotype was observed a handful of times. V usage is TRBV5-1 and J usage is TRBJ1-2; perhaps TRBD1 as D (6 bases). Germline V lookup: CDR1 SGHRS, CDR2 YFSETQ. The CDR3 sequence is 13 residues long. V dropped 4 bases and J dropped 4 bases, with 11 bases sitting between them. CDR3 amino acids: CASSVGQSYGYTF. The CDR3 bases are TGCGCCAGCAGCGTAGGACAGAGCTATGGCTACACCTTC.

The J gene is TRBJ1-1, the V gene TRBV10-2; the D gene is possibly TRBD1 (6 bases). CDR3 size: 14 residues. Trimming shortened V by 3 bases and J by 4 bases, and 12 bases separated the two germline ends. Per the germline V gene, CDR1 is WSHSY and CDR2 is SAAADI. This chain's CDR3 is CASSEWRGGTEAFF. The CDR3 nucleotides read TGCGCCAGCAGTGAATGGAGGGGGGGCACTGAAGCTTTCTTT.

This clonotype appeared many times. The CDR3 nucleotides read TGCAGTGCTAGCATCGTGAACACTGAAGCTTTCTTT. Amino acid sequence: CSASIVNTEAFF. The chain links TRBV20-1 to TRBJ1-1; D is uncertain. Trimming pared 3 bases from V and 0 bases from J, leaving 5 bases between. The germline V gene encodes CDR1 DFQATT and CDR2 SNEGSKA (reference sequence). The CDR3 spans 12 residues.

The J gene is TRBJ1-5, the V gene TRBV9; D not certain. The CDR3 loop spans 14 amino acids. Germline CDR1 is SGDLS and CDR2 is YYNGEE. Trimming removed 3 bases at V and 6 bases at J, with 13 bases between. The DNA of the CDR3 is TGTGCCAGCAGCGCTGGACCTAAGGGTCAGCCCCAGCATTTT. It codes for CASSAGPKGQPQHF.

This clonotype was counted only a few times. J is TRBJ1-5 and V is TRBV4-2, with no clear D. Trimming took 4 bases from V and 0 from J, leaving 13 bases between them. The CDR3 runs to 16 residues. Germline V gene data show CDR1 as LGHNA and CDR2 as YNFKEQ. DNA of the CDR3: TGTGCCAGCAGCCTACGGACGGATTATAGCAATCAGCCCCAGCATTTT. Its translation is CASSLRTDYSNQPQHF.

This chain links TRBV5-1 with TRBJ2-3, with TRBD1 matching 8 bases. The length of the CDR3 is 15 residues. The germline V gene has CDR1 SGHRS and CDR2 YFSETQ. Trimming cost V 4 bases and J 1 base; bases outside gene matches: 5. The CDR3, as DNA: TGCGCCAGCAGCCTAGGGACAGGCCGCACAGATACGCAGTATTTT. Amino acids: CASSLGTGRTDTQYF. The whole variable domain, filled in from reference TRBV5-1 and TRBJ2-3, reads KAGVTQTPRYLIKTRGQQVTLSCSPISGHRSVSWYQQTPGQGLQFLFEYFSETQRNKGNFPGRFSGRQFSNSRSEMNVSTLELGDSALYLCASSLGTGRTDTQYFGPGTRLTVL.

The rearrangement uses TRBV7-8 and TRBJ2-6, with D maybe TRBD2 (6 bases). The germline V and J ends were trimmed by 0 bases and 2 bases, with 14 bases remaining between them. The CDR3 runs to 18 residues. The V gene's germline CDR1 is SGHVS and CDR2 FQNEAQ. The CDR3 DNA follows: TGTGCCAGCAGCTTAGCCGGGGGTGGGGTTGCTGGGGCCAACGTCCTGACTTTC. Its protein product is CASSLAGGGVAGANVLTF.

In this sample, this clonotype turned up a few times. This rearrangement joins TRBV6-1 to TRBJ2-3, with 16 bases lining up with TRBD2. J was trimmed by 2 bases and V by 8 bases; bases with no gene match: 10. The length of the CDR3 is 18 residues. CDR1 is MNHNS and CDR2 is SASEGT in the germline V gene. CDR3: CASWGTSGRADYTDTQYF. The DNA for the CDR3 is TGTGCCAGCTGGGGGACTAGCGGGAGGGCCGATTACACAGATACGCAGTATTTT.

This clonotype was recorded a few times. This rearrangement joins TRBV5-1 to TRBJ2-6; the D gene is possibly TRBD1 (5 bases). The CDR3 is 16 amino acids. Looked up from germline, CDR1 is SGHRS and CDR2 is YFSETQ. Trimming left V 1 base short and J 1 base short, with 9 bases between. The CDR3 DNA follows: TGCGCCAGCAGCTTGCAGGGCCAATCTGGGGCCAACGTCCTGACTTTC. It is translated as CASSLQGQSGANVLTF.

This clonotype was recorded a few times. V is TRBV7-2 and J is TRBJ2-7; D uncertain. With 1 base removed from V and 7 bases from J, the gap between germline ends came to 14 bases. The germline V gene has CDR1 SGHTA and CDR2 FQGNSA. This CDR3 region has 14 residues. This CDR3 reads CASSLEPDGREQYF. CDR3 DNA sequence: TGTGCCAGCAGCTTAGAGCCCGACGGCAGGGAGCAGTACTTC.

This clonotype has a count of ten or more. The gene calls are TRBV5-1 and TRBJ2-7; TRBD2 is a possible D gene (5 bases). The germline gives CDR1 SGHRS, CDR2 YFSETQ. Trimming stripped 0 bases from V and 7 bases from J, with 14 bases between. CDR3 size: 14 residues. In DNA form, the CDR3 reads TGCGCCAGCAGCTTGGCTGGAGCGGCCCGGGAGCAGTACTTC. Translated: CASSLAGAAREQYF.

V and J are TRBV20-1 and TRBJ2-5, with 7 bases lining up with TRBD2. Trimming took 5 bases from V and 0 from J; bases not matched to a gene: 9. The CDR3 consists of 15 residues. CDR1 is DFQATT, CDR2 SNEGSKA, per germline (reference sequence). The CDR3 sequence is CSAPGTRGDQETQYF. CDR3 coding DNA: TGCAGTGCTCCCGGGACCCGGGGGGACCAAGAGACCCAGTACTTC.